The clone carrying this TCR beta chain was seen a few times. Its antigen remains unknown. TCR beta CDR3 regions were amplified from RNA transcripts. TCR CDR3 regions were first amplified by RT-PCR with HTBI primers. Each CDR3 protein is one row after TCRdb ran MiXCR on the multiplex PCR reads. This sample carries over 300,000 distinct CDR3 sequences, more than 11% of them seen once, and the ten largest clones take about 10%. The data stem from a study of T cells in Graves' hyperthyroidism and ophthalmopathy. V shed 2 bases, J shed 1 base, and the junction held 6 bases outside the gene matches. Germline V lookup: CDR1 SEHNR, CDR2 FQNEAQ (reference sequence). CDR3 length: 17 residues. Hyperthyroidism had been newly diagnosed in patients aged 18 to 65, and its duration was under 2 months. Around 10 ml fresh peripheral blood yielded the PBMCs. Findings and caveats of the study: Blood also contained most expanded thyroid clonotypes above 0.001. The model predicted ophthalmopathy a median around 6 months before onset.

Input material: blood. The J gene is TRBJ2-5, the V gene TRBV7-9; 11 nucleotides align to TRBD2. The receptor's source is a woman aged 60 to 75 with Graves' hyperthyroidism. The CDR3 here is CASSLSPLAGGQETQYF. The CDR3 DNA reads as TGTGCCAGCAGCTTATCCCCTCTAGCGGGAGGCCAAGAGACCCAGTACTTC.